This TCR beta chain was sequenced for a study of T cell clonality in common variable immunodeficiency. This clone was detected ten times or more. Its specificity is unknown. Read coverage stops 3 residues before the CDR3 terminus; the germline J gene supplies the remainder. The protocol was immunoSEQ multiplex PCR, while the TCRdb copy is restricted to in-frame clones and leaves out a portion. In total the sample includes some 50,000 clones, none of them seen once. This CDR3 contains 17 residues. Looked up from germline, CDR1 is KGHSH and CDR2 is LQKENI. The junction had 10 bases not matched to a gene; V was cut back by 3 bases and J by 2 bases. Notes on the study in general: Shared TCRbeta clones were fewer between CVID subjects than controls.

The J gene is TRBJ2-7, the V gene TRBV18, with 10 bases that match TRBD2. Specimen: peripheral blood mononuclear cells. This receptor was obtained from a person aged 18 to 70 in good health. The covered CDR3 bases are TGTGCCAGCTCACCTCTTCCTCCTAGCGGGGGACCCTACGAG. Protein sequence: CASSPLPPSGGPYE. The entire CDR3 protein reads CASSPLPPSGGPYEQYF.